This is a list of T cell receptor beta chains from one sample in a study of beta chain features in type 1 diabetes. Sequencing used immunoSEQ multiplex PCR; TCRdb keeps in-frame clones, though not all of them. The sample yields hundreds of thousands of clones, around 13% seen once. The sample consisted of naive CD4+ T cells from blood. The source of these receptors is a man aged 18 to 35 in good health. Both conserved end residues are part of each CDR3. D genes are given only for firm matches. Only some rows state a clone size, as once, few, many or a class for expanded clones.

j_call: TRBJ2-7; v_call: TRBV30; d_call: .; clone_size: few; cdr3_aa: CAWSRQGYEQYF; cdr3_nt: TGTGCCTGGAGTAGGCAGGGGTACGAGCAGTACTTC
j_call: TRBJ2-5; v_call: TRBV7-2; d_call: TRBD2; clone_size: .; cdr3_aa: CASSSRLAGGSGTQYF; cdr3_nt: TGTGCCAGCAGCTCCAGACTAGCGGGAGGGAGCGGGACCCAGTACTTC
j_call: TRBJ2-7; v_call: TRBV7-2; d_call: TRBD2; clone_size: few; cdr3_aa: CASSPQGTSGGIYEQYF; cdr3_nt: TGTGCCAGCAGCCCACAAGGGACTAGCGGGGGGATCTACGAGCAGTACTTC
j_call: TRBJ2-7; v_call: TRBV7-3; d_call: .; clone_size: .; cdr3_aa: CASSLDERTGIYEQYF; cdr3_nt: TGTGCCAGCAGCTTAGACGAGCGGACGGGTATCTACGAGCAGTACTTC
j_call: TRBJ1-2; v_call: TRBV30; d_call: .; clone_size: few; cdr3_aa: CAWSGLFYGYTF; cdr3_nt: TGTGCCTGGAGTGGCCTATTTTATGGCTACACCTTC
j_call: TRBJ2-1; v_call: TRBV9; d_call: .; clone_size: few; cdr3_aa: CASSVASLNEQFF; cdr3_nt: TGTGCCAGCAGCGTAGCGAGCTTGAATGAGCAGTTCTTC
j_call: TRBJ2-3; v_call: TRBV18; d_call: .; clone_size: few; cdr3_aa: CASSPTRVADTQYF; cdr3_nt: TGTGCCAGCTCACCGACCAGGGTGGCAGATACGCAGTATTTT
j_call: TRBJ1-2; v_call: TRBV6-1; d_call: TRBD1; clone_size: .; cdr3_aa: CAISGTVYGYTF; cdr3_nt: TGTGCCATCTCCGGGACAGTATATGGCTACACCTTC
j_call: TRBJ1-1; v_call: TRBV5-1; d_call: .; clone_size: .; cdr3_aa: CASSLPGGGNNEAFF; cdr3_nt: TGCGCCAGCAGCTTACCTGGGGGCGGCAATAATGAAGCTTTCTTT
j_call: TRBJ2-3; v_call: TRBV19; d_call: TRBD2; clone_size: .; cdr3_aa: CASSALAGGQDTQYF; cdr3_nt: TGTGCCAGTAGTGCCTTAGCGGGGGGGCAAGATACGCAGTATTTT
j_call: TRBJ2-1; v_call: TRBV7-3; d_call: .; clone_size: few; cdr3_aa: CASSPGATGNNEQFF; cdr3_nt: TGTGCCAGCAGCCCTGGGGCTACCGGTAACAATGAGCAGTTCTTC
j_call: TRBJ1-4; v_call: TRBV30; d_call: .; clone_size: few; cdr3_aa: CAWSVPLIRRSKLFF; cdr3_nt: TGTGCCTGGAGTGTACCCTTAATTAGGCGGTCAAAACTGTTTTTT
j_call: TRBJ2-2; v_call: TRBV28; d_call: .; clone_size: few; cdr3_aa: CASRSGTNTGELFF; cdr3_nt: TGTGCCAGCAGGTCCGGGACGAACACCGGGGAGCTGTTTTTT
j_call: TRBJ2-6; v_call: TRBV7-2; d_call: .; clone_size: few; cdr3_aa: CASSFGLSGSGANVLTF; cdr3_nt: TGTGCCAGCAGCTTCGGCCTTTCGGGCTCTGGGGCCAACGTCCTGACTTTC